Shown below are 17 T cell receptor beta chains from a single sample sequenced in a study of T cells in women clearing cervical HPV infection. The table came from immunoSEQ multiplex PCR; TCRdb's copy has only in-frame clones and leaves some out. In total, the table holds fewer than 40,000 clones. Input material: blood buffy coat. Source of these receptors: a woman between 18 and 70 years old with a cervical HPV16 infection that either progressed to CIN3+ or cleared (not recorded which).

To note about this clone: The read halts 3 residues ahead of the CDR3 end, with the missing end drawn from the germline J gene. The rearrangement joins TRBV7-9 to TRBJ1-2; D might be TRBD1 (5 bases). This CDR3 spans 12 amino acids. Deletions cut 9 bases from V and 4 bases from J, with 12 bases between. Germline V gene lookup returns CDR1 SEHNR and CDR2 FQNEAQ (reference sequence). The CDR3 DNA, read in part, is TGTGCCAGTAGGGGTTTTGGCTATGGC. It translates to CASRGFGYG. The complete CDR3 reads CASRGFGYGYTF.

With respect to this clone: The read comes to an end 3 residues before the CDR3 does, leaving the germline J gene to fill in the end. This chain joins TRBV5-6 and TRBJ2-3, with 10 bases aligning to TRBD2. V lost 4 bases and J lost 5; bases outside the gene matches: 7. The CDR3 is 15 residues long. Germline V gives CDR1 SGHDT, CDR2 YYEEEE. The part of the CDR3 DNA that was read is TGTGCCAGCAGCAAACGGGTAGCGGGAGGAGATACG. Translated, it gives CASSKRVAGGDT. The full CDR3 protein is CASSKRVAGGDTQYF.

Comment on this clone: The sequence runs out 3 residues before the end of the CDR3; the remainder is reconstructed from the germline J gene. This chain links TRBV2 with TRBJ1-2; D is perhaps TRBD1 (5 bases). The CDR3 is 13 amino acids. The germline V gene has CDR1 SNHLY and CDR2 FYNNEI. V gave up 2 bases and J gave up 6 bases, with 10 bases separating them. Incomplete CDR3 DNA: TGTGCCAGCAGTGAAATGGGGGGACATGGC. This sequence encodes CASSEMGGHG. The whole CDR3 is CASSEMGGHGYTF.

The CDR3 loop is CASSLRGGSETQYF. The CDR3 bases that were read are TGTGCCAGCAGCTTACGCGGGGGCAGTGAGACC. The chain employs TRBV11-3 and TRBJ2-5; D possibly corresponds to TRBD2 (7 bases). Read coverage stops 3 residues before the CDR3 terminus; the germline J gene supplies the remainder. Germline loops: CDR1 SGHNT, CDR2 YENEEA. The CDR3 consists of 14 residues. Trimming removed 2 bases from V and 5 bases from J, with 12 bases in between.

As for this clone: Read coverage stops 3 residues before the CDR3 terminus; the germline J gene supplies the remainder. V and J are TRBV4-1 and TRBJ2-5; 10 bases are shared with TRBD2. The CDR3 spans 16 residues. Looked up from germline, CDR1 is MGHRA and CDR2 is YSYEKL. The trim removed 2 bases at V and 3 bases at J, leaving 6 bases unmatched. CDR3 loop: CASSQKPSGGKETQYF. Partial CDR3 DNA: TGCGCCAGCAGCCAAAAACCTAGCGGGGGCAAAGAGACC.

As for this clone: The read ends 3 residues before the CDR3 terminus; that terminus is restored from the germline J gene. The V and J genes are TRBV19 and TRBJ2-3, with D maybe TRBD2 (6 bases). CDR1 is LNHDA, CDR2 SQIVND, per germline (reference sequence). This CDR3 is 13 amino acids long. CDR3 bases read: TGTGCCAGTATCGGGGGATCTGATCAGCCG. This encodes CASIGGSDQP. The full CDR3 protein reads CASIGGSDQPQYF.

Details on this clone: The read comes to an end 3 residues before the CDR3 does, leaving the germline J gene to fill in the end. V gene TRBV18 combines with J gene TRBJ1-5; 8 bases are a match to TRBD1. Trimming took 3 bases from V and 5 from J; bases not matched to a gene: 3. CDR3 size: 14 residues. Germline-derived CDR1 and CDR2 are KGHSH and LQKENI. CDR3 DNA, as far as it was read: TGTGCCAGCTCACCCGGGACAGGCGATCAGCCC. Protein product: CASSPGTGDQP. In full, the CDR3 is CASSPGTGDQPQHF.

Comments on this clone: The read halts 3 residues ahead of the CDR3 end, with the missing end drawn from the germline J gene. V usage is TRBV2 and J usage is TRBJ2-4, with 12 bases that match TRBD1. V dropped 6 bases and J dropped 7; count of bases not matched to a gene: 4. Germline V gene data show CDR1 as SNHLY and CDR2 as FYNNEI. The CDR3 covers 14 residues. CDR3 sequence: CASRGTGGFNIQYF. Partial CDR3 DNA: TGTGCCAGCAGGGGGACAGGGGGCTTCAACATT.

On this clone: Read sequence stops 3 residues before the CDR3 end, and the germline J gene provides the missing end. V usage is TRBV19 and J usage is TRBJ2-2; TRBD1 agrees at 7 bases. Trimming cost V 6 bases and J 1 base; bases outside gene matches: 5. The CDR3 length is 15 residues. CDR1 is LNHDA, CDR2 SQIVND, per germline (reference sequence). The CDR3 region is CASRNRGQNTGELFF. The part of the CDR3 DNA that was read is TGTGCCAGTAGGAACAGGGGTCAGAACACCGGGGAG. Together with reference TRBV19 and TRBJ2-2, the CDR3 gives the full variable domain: DGGITQSPKYLFRKEGQNVTLSCEQNLNHDAMYWYRQDPGQGLRLIYYSQIVNDFQKGDIAEGYSVSREKKESFPLTVTSAQKNPTAFYLCASRNRGQNTGELFFGEGSRLTVL.

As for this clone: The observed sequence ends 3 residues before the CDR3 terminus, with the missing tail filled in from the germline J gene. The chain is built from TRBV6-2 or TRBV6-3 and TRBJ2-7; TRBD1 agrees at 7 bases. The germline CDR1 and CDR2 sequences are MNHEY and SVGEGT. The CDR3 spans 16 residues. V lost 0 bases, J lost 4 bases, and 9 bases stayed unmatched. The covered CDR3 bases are TGTGCCAGCAGTTACTCGAGACAGGGACCACTATACGAG. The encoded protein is CASSYSRQGPLYE. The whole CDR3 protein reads CASSYSRQGPLYEQYF.

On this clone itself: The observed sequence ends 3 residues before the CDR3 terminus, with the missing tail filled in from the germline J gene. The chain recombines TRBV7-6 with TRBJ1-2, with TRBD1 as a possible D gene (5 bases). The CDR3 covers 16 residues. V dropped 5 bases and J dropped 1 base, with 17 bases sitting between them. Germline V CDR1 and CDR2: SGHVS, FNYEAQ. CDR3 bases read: TGTGCCAGCAGCCCTCGTATAGGGGAAATTAACTATGGC. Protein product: CASSPRIGEINYG. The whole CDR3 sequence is CASSPRIGEINYGYTF.

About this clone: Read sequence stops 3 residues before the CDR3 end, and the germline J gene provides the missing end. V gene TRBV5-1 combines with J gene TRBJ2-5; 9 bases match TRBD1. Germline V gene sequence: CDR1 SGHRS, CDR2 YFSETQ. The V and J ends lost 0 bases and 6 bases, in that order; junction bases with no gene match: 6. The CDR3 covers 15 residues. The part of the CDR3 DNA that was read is TGCGCCAGCAGCTTGGATGCTGACAGGGGGAAGACC. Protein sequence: CASSLDADRGKT. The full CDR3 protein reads CASSLDADRGKTQYF.

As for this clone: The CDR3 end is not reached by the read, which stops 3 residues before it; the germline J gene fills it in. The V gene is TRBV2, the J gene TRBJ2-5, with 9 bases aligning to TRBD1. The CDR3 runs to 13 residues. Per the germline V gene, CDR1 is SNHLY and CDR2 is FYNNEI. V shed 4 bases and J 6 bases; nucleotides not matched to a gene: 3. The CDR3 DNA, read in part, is TGTGCCAGCAGTGGAGACAGGGGGAAGACC. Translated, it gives CASSGDRGKT. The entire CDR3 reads CASSGDRGKTQYF.

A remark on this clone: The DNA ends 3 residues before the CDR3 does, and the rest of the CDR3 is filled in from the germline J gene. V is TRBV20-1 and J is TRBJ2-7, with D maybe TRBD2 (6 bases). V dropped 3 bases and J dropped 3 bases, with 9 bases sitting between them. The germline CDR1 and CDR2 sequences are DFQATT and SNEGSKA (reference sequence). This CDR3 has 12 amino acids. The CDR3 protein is CSASPGVYEQYF. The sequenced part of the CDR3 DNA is TGCAGTGCTAGCCCGGGGGTCTACGAG.

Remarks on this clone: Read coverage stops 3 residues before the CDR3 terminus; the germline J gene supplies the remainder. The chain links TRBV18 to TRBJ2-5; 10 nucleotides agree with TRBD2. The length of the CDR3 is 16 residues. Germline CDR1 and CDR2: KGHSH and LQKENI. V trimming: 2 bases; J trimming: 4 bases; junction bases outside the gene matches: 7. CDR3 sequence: CASSPYGTSAGETQYF. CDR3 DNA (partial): TGTGCCAGCTCACCATACGGGACTAGCGCGGGAGAGACC.

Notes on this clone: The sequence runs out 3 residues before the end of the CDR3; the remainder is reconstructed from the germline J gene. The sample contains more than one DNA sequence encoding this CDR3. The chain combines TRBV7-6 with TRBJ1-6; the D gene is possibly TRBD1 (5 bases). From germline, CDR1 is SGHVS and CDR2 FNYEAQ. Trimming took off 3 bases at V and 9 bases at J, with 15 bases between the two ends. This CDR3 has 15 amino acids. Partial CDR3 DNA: TGTGCCAGCAGCTTGGGGGGGACGGCTTTTTCACCC. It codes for CASSLGGTAFSP. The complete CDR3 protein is CASSLGGTAFSPLHF.

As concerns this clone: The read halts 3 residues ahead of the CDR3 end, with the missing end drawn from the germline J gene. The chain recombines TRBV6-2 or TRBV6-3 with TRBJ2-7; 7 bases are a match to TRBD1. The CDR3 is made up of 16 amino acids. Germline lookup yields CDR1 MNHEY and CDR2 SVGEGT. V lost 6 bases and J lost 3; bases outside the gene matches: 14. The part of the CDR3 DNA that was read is TGTGCCAGCAGCTCCAACCTGGAACAGGGGAGCTACGAG. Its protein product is CASSSNLEQGSYE. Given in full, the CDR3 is CASSSNLEQGSYEQYF.